This T cell receptor (beta chain) was recovered during a study of cytomegalovirus exposure and HLA in healthy donors. The PCR made use of 60 Vbeta and 13 Jbeta primers. Clones were read by immunoSEQ multiplex PCR, and TCRdb kept only the in-frame ones, dropping some. The sample lists some 180,000 clones; 78% were seen once. Comments on this clone: Its antigen is as yet unknown.

All donors participated as healthy donors of bone marrow. The CDR3 loop spans 16 amino acids. V gave up 1 base and J gave up 5 bases, with 14 bases separating them. Germline CDR1 reads LNHDA; CDR2 reads SQIVND (reference sequence). Study-wide results and limits: Reportedly, cytomegalovirus status was diagnosed with high sensitivity and specificity. Most CMV-associated TCR beta chains were later found to appear HLA-restricted. In an earlier analysis, in some 540 donors, most V segments appeared productive either ~87% or ~30% of the time.

The sample taken for sequencing was PBMCs. This chain uses TRBV19 with TRBJ1-4; D ambiguous. The clonotype comes from a female donor in good health and CMV-seronegative. This CDR3 reads CASSIGGTNGNEKLFF. The CDR3 DNA reads as TGTGCCAGTAGTATAGGAGGTACTAACGGGAATGAAAAACTGTTTTTT.